The following is a T cell receptor beta chain sequence with its context. The sample comes from a study of T cells in Graves' hyperthyroidism and ophthalmopathy. Amplification of TCR beta CDR3 regions used RNA as the template. The HTBI primer set was used in a first-round RT-PCR of the TCR CDR3. TCRdb re-derived calls from the multiplex PCR reads in MiXCR, one entry per CDR3 protein. In the table there are fewer than 500,000 distinct CDR3 sequences, around an eighth of which are singletons. Diagnosis rested on symptoms, serum thyroxine and TRAb, thyroid ultrasound, and orbital computed tomography. Fresh 10 ml peripheral blood yielded PBMCs. The V and J ends lost 1 base and 0 bases respectively, with 13 bases between them. This CDR3 contains 15 residues. Germline V gene sequence: CDR1 SQVTM, CDR2 ANQGSEA.

The sequence came from a man between 25 and 39 years old with Graves' hyperthyroidism that later progressed to Graves' ophthalmopathy. The sample consisted of blood. V is TRBV29-1 and J is TRBJ2-7; a weak D match, TRBD2 (6 bases). CDR3 nucleotides: TGCAGCGTTGAAGCCGCGGGACCATTCTCCTACGAGCAGTACTTC. As protein: CSVEAAGPFSYEQYF.